The 31 T cell receptor beta chains below all came from one sample that was sequenced in a study of B cell selection in AIRE deficiency. Using immunoSEQ multiplex PCR, the repertoire was profiled, and TCRdb retains in-frame clones only, with some absent. This table holds about 22,000 clones, nearly 95% found once. The regulatory T cell sort gate was CD4+CD25hiCD127low/negative. Sample: CD4+CD25+ Tregs sorted from PBMCs. The source is a human donor in good health.

The chain uses TRBV2 and TRBJ2-4; perhaps D is TRBD1 or TRBD2 (5 bases each). Per germline, CDR1 SNHLY and CDR2 FYNNEI. With 7 bases removed from V and 3 bases from J, the gap between germline ends came to 16 bases. The CDR3 has 15 amino acids. CDR3 in DNA: TGTGCCAGCAATGCAGGGAGTGGGGGCAAAAACATTCAGTACTTC. Protein product: CASNAGSGGKNIQYF.

The genes are TRBV6-1 and TRBJ2-7, with D tentatively TRBD1 (5 bases). This CDR3 has 13 residues. Germline V CDR1 and CDR2: MNHNS, SASEGT. Trimming shortened V by 7 bases and J by 3 bases, and 13 bases separated the two germline ends. CDR3 nucleotide sequence: TGTGCCAGCATGTTTGCAGGGTTCTACGAGCAGTACTTC. Its translation is CASMFAGFYEQYF.

The V and J genes are TRBV19 and TRBJ1-5; tentatively, D is TRBD1 (5 bases). Germline CDR1 is LNHDA and CDR2 is SQIVND (reference sequence). This CDR3 comprises 17 residues. Trimming removed 4 bases at V and 6 bases at J, with 22 bases between. The CDR3 region is CASSTLRGAGLSQPQHF. CDR3 coding DNA: TGTGCCAGTAGTACCCTTAGAGGGGCAGGGCTAAGTCAGCCCCAGCATTTT.

This chain links TRBV10-3 with TRBJ2-3, with D unresolved. The CDR3 sequence is 15 residues long. Trimming removed 3 bases from V and 0 bases from J, with 10 bases in between. Germline values: CDR1 ENHRY, CDR2 SYGVKD. The CDR3 reads CAISERSSSTDTQYF. In DNA, the CDR3 is TGTGCCATCAGTGAACGGAGCTCTAGCACAGATACGCAGTATTTT.

The chain has TRBV6-6 and TRBJ1-2; D perhaps matches TRBD1 (5 bases). Germline V lookup: CDR1 MNHNY, CDR2 SVGAGI (reference sequence). V shed 4 bases and J shed 2 bases, with 17 bases lying between them. The CDR3 is 16 residues long. The CDR3, as DNA: TGTGCCAGCAGTTCTACATTATCGGACACGAACTATGGCTACACCTTC. Amino acid sequence: CASSSTLSDTNYGYTF.

The V and J genes are TRBV7-2 and TRBJ2-3, with 10 bases matching TRBD2. CDR1 is SGHTA and CDR2 is FQGNSA in the germline V gene. Trimming at V came to 5 bases and at J to 3 bases, leaving 11 bases not matched to a gene. There are 17 residues in the CDR3. CDR3 DNA: TGTGCCAGCAGCCCCGGACGACTAGCGGGTGCAACAGATACGCAGTATTTT. Its protein is CASSPGRLAGATDTQYF.

The gene calls are TRBV27 and TRBJ1-1, with D unclear. The CDR3 length is 13 residues. Germline CDR1 reads MNHEY; CDR2 reads SMNVEV (reference sequence). The V gene lost 2 bases and the J gene lost 4 bases, with 8 bases spanning the gap. Written as DNA, the CDR3 is TGTGCCAGCAGTTTAATGGAGGGCACTGAAGCTTTCTTT. It specifies CASSLMEGTEAFF.

The V call is TRBV5-1, the J call TRBJ2-7, with 8 positions matching TRBD2. Germline CDR1 and CDR2: SGHRS and YFSETQ. The V gene end was trimmed by 4 bases and the J gene end by 0 bases; junction bases not matched to a gene: 9. This CDR3 is 16 amino acids long. CDR3 DNA: TGCGCCAGCAGCGCAGAAACTAGCGGCTTCTCCTACGAGCAGTACTTC. Translated: CASSAETSGFSYEQYF.

The rearrangement joins TRBV19 to TRBJ2-5; weak D call: TRBD2 (6 bases). CDR3 size: 14 residues. From germline, CDR1 is LNHDA and CDR2 SQIVND (reference sequence). The V and J ends lost 5 bases and 4 bases respectively, with 14 bases between them. CDR3 sequence reads: CASSSGPRGETQYF. In DNA form, the CDR3 reads TGTGCCAGTAGTTCGGGACCGCGGGGAGAGACCCAGTACTTC.

The chain recombines TRBV15 with TRBJ2-7; D may be TRBD2 (5 bases). Germline V lookup: CDR1 LNHNV, CDR2 YYDKDF (reference sequence). This CDR3 comprises 14 residues. V was trimmed by 0 bases and J by 12 bases, leaving 18 bases between them. CDR3 DNA sequence: TGTGCCACCAGCAGAGATCGGGCCGGGGTTTATCGGTACTTC. Its protein product is CATSRDRAGVYRYF.

The chain has TRBV19 and TRBJ2-1, with 11 bases aligning to TRBD2. V was clipped by 6 bases and J by 10 bases; unmatched bases: 17. The CDR3 runs to 17 residues. Germline V gene lookup returns CDR1 LNHDA and CDR2 SQIVND (reference sequence). The CDR3 region is CASRTGYHSGRAREQFF. The CDR3 coding sequence is TGTGCCAGTAGAACGGGGTATCATAGCGGGAGGGCCAGGGAGCAGTTCTTC. The full variable domain, rest sourced from reference TRBV19 and TRBJ2-1, is DGGITQSPKYLFRKEGQNVTLSCEQNLNHDAMYWYRQDPGQGLRLIYYSQIVNDFQKGDIAEGYSVSREKKESFPLTVTSAQKNPTAFYLCASRTGYHSGRAREQFFGPGTRLTVL.

By proportion, this clone is medium-sized. This chain joins TRBV19 and TRBJ2-1; D possibly matches TRBD1 or TRBD2 (5 bases each). The V end was cut by 2 bases, the J end by 7 bases, with 12 bases between. In germline, CDR1 is LNHDA, CDR2 SQIVND (reference sequence). The CDR3 sequence is 14 residues long. CDR3 region: CASSIWSGRNEQFF. The CDR3 DNA reads TGTGCCAGTAGTATATGGTCGGGGCGGAATGAGCAGTTCTTC.

This chain uses TRBV6-1 with TRBJ2-1; TRBD2 agrees at 7 bases. J lost 9 bases, V lost 4 bases, and 6 bases had no gene match. This CDR3 region has 13 residues. CDR1 MNHNS and CDR2 SASEGT come from the germline V gene. This CDR3 reads CASSGGGRREQFF. DNA for the CDR3: TGTGCCAGCAGTGGGGGAGGGCGACGTGAGCAGTTCTTC.

The chain carries TRBV6-1 and TRBJ1-2, with D possibly being TRBD1 (6 bases). The CDR3 runs 11 residues. Trimming removed 6 bases at V and 4 bases at J, with 6 bases between. Germline V gene lookup returns CDR1 MNHNS and CDR2 SASEGT. For the CDR3, the DNA is TGTGCCAGCAGCAGGGGCTATGGCTACACCTTC. This codes for CASSRGYGYTF.

The rearrangement uses TRBV7-9 and TRBJ2-1; D remains unclear. Germline CDR1 and CDR2: SEHNR and FQNEAQ (reference sequence). V was cut by 1 base and J by 0 bases, with 4 bases left in between. The CDR3 is made up of 14 amino acids. CDR3 loop: CASSLVGSYNEQFF. As DNA, the CDR3 is TGTGCCAGCAGCTTAGTAGGCTCCTACAATGAGCAGTTCTTC. Looking up the rest from reference TRBV7-9 and TRBJ2-1 gives the full variable domain: DTGVSQNPRHKITKRGQNVTFRCDPISEHNRLYWYRQTLGQGPEFLTYFQNEAQLEKSRLLSDRFSAERPKGSFSTLEIQRTEQGDSAMYLCASSLVGSYNEQFFGPGTRLTVL.

The gene calls are TRBV6-5 and TRBJ1-1; a weak D match, TRBD1 (5 bases). Looked up from germline, CDR1 is MNHEY and CDR2 is SVGAGI. V was clipped by 2 bases and J by 4 bases, with 14 bases between them. The CDR3 length is 15 residues. CDR3 protein: CASSYTHGGFTEAFF. DNA of the CDR3: TGTGCCAGCAGTTACACCCACGGGGGTTTCACTGAAGCTTTCTTT.

The chain links TRBV7-9 to TRBJ1-2; D call uncertain. With 10 bases removed from V and 0 bases from J, the gap between germline ends came to 9 bases. From germline, CDR1 is SEHNR and CDR2 FQNEAQ (reference sequence). There are 12 residues in the CDR3. Here the CDR3 reads CATSTPNYGYTF. The CDR3 DNA follows: TGTGCCACCTCTACCCCTAACTATGGCTACACCTTC. Variable domain in full (rest from reference TRBV7-9 and TRBJ1-2): DTGVSQNPRHKITKRGQNVTFRCDPISEHNRLYWYRQTLGQGPEFLTYFQNEAQLEKSRLLSDRFSAERPKGSFSTLEIQRTEQGDSAMYLCATSTPNYGYTFGSGTRLTVV.

The chain links TRBV5-4 to TRBJ2-3; unclear D gene. V gave up 1 base and J gave up 0 bases, with 6 bases separating them. Germline V CDR1 and CDR2: SGHNT, YYREEE (reference sequence). The CDR3 is 14 amino acids. CDR3 residues: CASSLPASTDTQYF. CDR3 in DNA: TGTGCCAGCAGCTTGCCTGCTAGCACAGATACGCAGTATTTT.

V is TRBV5-1 and J is TRBJ2-1; TRBD1 matches at 8 bases. Germline V CDR1 and CDR2: SGHRS, YFSETQ. V lost 4 bases and J lost 6; bases outside the gene matches: 3. CDR3 length: 13 amino acids. DNA for the CDR3: TGCGCCAGCAGCACCGGACAGGGCAATGAGCAGTTCTTC. It encodes CASSTGQGNEQFF.

This clone appeared once. V is TRBV5-1 and J is TRBJ2-3; 10 bases are shared with TRBD2. There are 16 residues in the CDR3. J gave up 1 base and V 0 bases, and 2 bases lay outside the gene matches. CDR1 and CDR2 (germline): SGHRS, YFSETQ. DNA for the CDR3: TGCGCCAGCAGCTTGGTCCTAGCGGGGGGCACAGATACGCAGTATTTT. Amino acid sequence: CASSLVLAGGTDTQYF.

V usage is TRBV18 and J usage is TRBJ2-5; TRBD2 is a possible D gene (6 bases). The germline V gene encodes CDR1 KGHSH and CDR2 LQKENI. The CDR3 has 13 residues. The V end lost 2 bases, the J end lost 5 bases, and 9 bases lay between the germline ends. CDR3: CASSPEAGETQYF. CDR3 bases: TGTGCCAGCTCACCAGAGGCGGGGGAGACCCAGTACTTC.

The chain employs TRBV6-5 and TRBJ2-3; TRBD2 matches 11 bases. V shed 4 bases, J shed 2 bases, and the junction held 5 bases outside the gene matches. Germline-derived CDR1 and CDR2 are MNHEY and SVGAGI. The CDR3 is made up of 16 amino acids. The CDR3 region is CASSSLAGVNTDTQYF. CDR3 bases: TGTGCCAGCAGTTCACTAGCGGGAGTGAACACAGATACGCAGTATTTT.

This clone was observed once. This CDR3 reads CASSPRASLETQYF. The DNA of the CDR3 is TGTGCCAGCAGCCCACGTGCTAGCTTAGAGACCCAGTACTTC. This sequence joins TRBV5-6 and TRBJ2-5, with D tentatively TRBD2 (5 bases). The CDR3 covers 14 residues. CDR1 is SGHDT and CDR2 is YYEEEE in the germline V gene. The V end lost 4 bases, the J end lost 4 bases, and 14 bases lay between the germline ends.

This chain uses TRBV4-2 with TRBJ2-7, with 8 positions matching TRBD1. V gave up 4 bases and J gave up 3 bases; unmatched junction bases: 5. Germline-derived CDR1 and CDR2 are LGHNA and YNFKEQ. The CDR3 runs 14 residues. In DNA form, the CDR3 reads TGTGCCAGCAGCCCCGGGACAGGACTCTACGAGCAGTACTTC. Translation: CASSPGTGLYEQYF.

This sequence joins TRBV7-6 and TRBJ2-7; D is unresolved. The germline V and J ends were trimmed by 5 bases and 3 bases, with 11 bases remaining between them. The V gene's germline CDR1 is SGHVS and CDR2 FNYEAQ. The length of the CDR3 is 13 residues. The CDR3 sequence: CASSPREVYEQYF. For the CDR3, the DNA is TGTGCCAGCAGCCCTCGTGAGGTCTACGAGCAGTACTTC.

The rearrangement joins TRBV5-1 to TRBJ1-2; D is perhaps TRBD1 (5 bases). From germline, CDR1 is SGHRS and CDR2 YFSETQ. The CDR3 runs 12 residues. V was trimmed by 6 bases and J by 4 bases, leaving 10 bases between them. The CDR3 sequence: CASKRDLYGYTF. The CDR3 DNA sequence: TGCGCCAGCAAGCGGGACCTCTATGGCTACACCTTC.

The genes are TRBV15 and TRBJ1-2; D gene unclear. Germline lookup yields CDR1 LNHNV and CDR2 YYDKDF (reference sequence). The CDR3 runs 12 residues. V dropped 0 bases and J dropped 5 bases, with 4 bases sitting between them. CDR3 bases: TGTGCCACCAGCAGAGATCGGTATGGCTACACCTTC. Protein: CATSRDRYGYTF.

The chain recombines TRBV7-3 with TRBJ2-3; D uncertain. Germline V gene lookup returns CDR1 SGHTA and CDR2 FQGTGA. The CDR3 spans 17 residues. V was cut by 3 bases and J by 0 bases, with 16 bases left in between. CDR3 loop: CASSLNGLDHSTDTQYF. In DNA form, the CDR3 reads TGTGCCAGCAGCTTGAATGGGTTGGACCATAGCACAGATACGCAGTATTTT. The variable domain in full, with the rest retrieved from reference TRBV7-3 and TRBJ2-3, is GAGVSQTPSNKVTEKGKYVELRCDPISGHTALYWYRQSLGQGPEFLIYFQGTGAADDSGLPNDRFFAVRPEGSVSTLKIQRTERGDSAVYLCASSLNGLDHSTDTQYFGPGTRLTVL.

This clone is deemed medium-sized. The CDR3 DNA reads as TGTGCCATCAGGATGACAGGGATGAACACTGAAGCTTTCTTT. Protein sequence: CAIRMTGMNTEAFF. The chain combines TRBV10-3 with TRBJ1-1; 7 positions match TRBD1. From germline, CDR1 is ENHRY and CDR2 SYGVKD. This CDR3 spans 14 amino acids. The V segment lost 6 bases and the J segment 0 bases; nucleotides outside the gene matches: 4.

The V and J genes are TRBV7-6 and TRBJ1-1; D is unresolved. V lost 1 base and J lost 0, with 6 bases in between. Germline V lookup: CDR1 SGHVS, CDR2 FNYEAQ. The CDR3 runs to 14 residues. The CDR3 here is CASSLGQLNTEAFF. The DNA for the CDR3 is TGTGCCAGCAGCTTAGGGCAGCTGAACACTGAAGCTTTCTTT. Full variable domain (missing parts from reference TRBV7-6 and TRBJ1-1): GAGVSQSPRYKVTKRGQDVALRCDPISGHVSLYWYRQALGQGPEFLTYFNYEAQQDKSGLPNDRFSAERPEGSISTLTIQRTEQRDSAMYRCASSLGQLNTEAFFGQGTRLTVV.

The chain combines TRBV12-5 with TRBJ2-3, with D perhaps being TRBD1 or TRBD2 (6 bases each). V gave up 2 bases and J gave up 2 bases, with 23 bases separating them. The CDR3 has 19 amino acids. Germline assignment: CDR1 LGHNT and CDR2 FRNRAP. The CDR3 sequence: CASGLTLPGAGYPTDTQYF. For the CDR3, the DNA is TGTGCTAGTGGTTTGACCCTCCCGGGGGCAGGCTACCCCACAGATACGCAGTATTTT.